These 17 T cell receptor beta chains were all obtained from the same sample, sequenced in a study of memory CD4+ T cells and cytomegalovirus serostatus. Generated by immunoSEQ multiplex PCR, the TCRdb table keeps only in-frame clones and is missing some. Among around 99,000 clones, 80% were seen once, and the ten largest hold approximately 4%. Single viable CD3+CD4+CD8-CD45RO+ cells were sorted as the memory CD4+ T cells. Sequences were obtained from memory CD4+ T cells from blood. All receptors derive from an adult in good health and CMV-seropositive.

The V and J genes are TRBV5-4 and TRBJ2-1; D call uncertain. The CDR3 sequence is 16 residues long. Germline assignment: CDR1 SGHNT and CDR2 YYREEE (reference sequence). V shed 3 bases and J shed 2 bases, with 15 bases lying between them. The CDR3, as DNA: TGTGCCAGCAGCTCCAAGGCGGCTGGCCCCTACAATGAGCAGTTCTTC. Amino acid sequence: CASSSKAAGPYNEQFF.

The V call is TRBV5-6, the J call TRBJ1-4; TRBD1 aligns across 9 bases. Germline assignment: CDR1 SGHDT and CDR2 YYEEEE. V trimming: 1 base; J trimming: 3 bases; junction bases outside the gene matches: 7. This CDR3 comprises 17 residues. DNA of the CDR3: TGTGCCAGCAGCTTGTTACAGGGGGCGAGCCCTAATGAAAAACTGTTTTTT. Its translation is CASSLLQGASPNEKLFF.

The chain couples TRBV28 to TRBJ2-2; 7 bases match TRBD1. This CDR3 is 15 amino acids long. In germline, CDR1 is MDHEN, CDR2 SYDVKM. Germline trimming cut 4 bases from V and 2 bases from J; bases unmatched to any gene: 4. CDR3 loop: CASSWGTVNTGELFF. In nucleotides, the CDR3 is TGTGCCAGCAGTTGGGGGACAGTCAACACCGGGGAGCTGTTTTTT.

The chain couples TRBV6-6 to TRBJ1-3; the match to TRBD1 covers 10 bases. The germline CDR1 and CDR2 sequences are MNHNY and SVGAGI (reference sequence). V trimming: 6 bases; J trimming: 2 bases; junction bases outside the gene matches: 4. The CDR3 consists of 15 residues. The CDR3 sequence: CASRPGQGAGNTIYF. CDR3 in DNA: TGTGCCAGCAGGCCTGGACAGGGGGCTGGAAACACCATATATTTT.

CDR3 loop: CASSLGGRTGELFF. DNA for the CDR3: TGTGCCAGCAGCCTCGGCGGGAGAACCGGGGAGCTGTTTTTT. The V and J genes are TRBV7-3 and TRBJ2-2, with 7 positions matching TRBD2. Germline CDR1 and CDR2: SGHTA and FQGTGA. The ends lost 5 bases at V and 5 bases at J; junction bases unmatched: 5. This CDR3 contains 14 residues.

This rearrangement joins TRBV5-1 to TRBJ2-3, with D uncertain. This CDR3 has 14 residues. Trimming stripped 0 bases from V and 2 bases from J, with 7 bases between. The germline CDR1 and CDR2 sequences are SGHRS and YFSETQ. CDR3 in DNA: TGCGCCAGCAGCTTGGGTGAGAACACAGATACGCAGTATTTT. Its translation is CASSLGENTDTQYF.

CDR3 protein: CASSIDLDNNYGYTF. The CDR3 region has the DNA TGTGCCAGTAGTATAGACCTGGACAATAACTATGGCTACACCTTC. The chain combines TRBV19 with TRBJ1-2, with a tentative D call TRBD1 (5 bases). V lost 0 bases, J lost 1 base, and 9 bases lay in between. The CDR3 runs 15 residues. Looked up from germline, CDR1 is LNHDA and CDR2 is SQIVND (reference sequence).

CDR3 nucleotide sequence: TGCGCCAGCAGCCCATGGACAGGGGGGAACACTGAAGCTTTCTTT. Its protein is CASSPWTGGNTEAFF. This chain connects TRBV5-1 to TRBJ1-1; 10 nucleotides line up with TRBD1. V lost 4 bases to trimming and J lost 1 base; unmatched junction nucleotides: 4. Germline CDR1 SGHRS, CDR2 YFSETQ. The CDR3 runs 15 residues.

The chain is built from TRBV28 and TRBJ1-5, with unresolved D. The germline V and J ends were trimmed by 5 bases and 0 bases, with 5 bases remaining between them. Germline-derived CDR1 and CDR2 are MDHEN and SYDVKM. CDR3 length equals 13 residues. The CDR3 here is CASSGYSNQPQHF. The CDR3 bases are TGTGCCAGCAGTGGTTATAGCAATCAGCCCCAGCATTTT.

The genes are TRBV9 and TRBJ2-5; D possibly corresponds to TRBD1 (5 bases). CDR1 is SGDLS and CDR2 is YYNGEE in the germline V gene. The CDR3 spans 13 residues. The ends were cut back, 1 base at V and 3 bases at J, with 7 bases in the middle. The CDR3 loop is CASSVSGKETQYF. CDR3 nucleotide sequence: TGTGCCAGCAGCGTATCAGGGAAAGAGACCCAGTACTTC.

The rearrangement links TRBV28 to TRBJ2-3; the match to TRBD2 covers 11 bases. This CDR3 is built from 17 residues. V trimming: 6 bases; J trimming: 6 bases; junction bases outside the gene matches: 14. Germline values: CDR1 MDHEN, CDR2 SYDVKM. In DNA form, the CDR3 reads TGTGCCAGCAGAACATTGATAGCGGGAGGGCCGAGGGATACGCAGTATTTT. It codes for CASRTLIAGGPRDTQYF. Based on the CDR3 plus reference TRBV28 and TRBJ2-3, the full variable domain is DVKVTQSSRYLVKRTGEKVFLECVQDMDHENMFWYRQDPGLGLRLIYFSYDVKMKEKGDIPEGYSVSREKKERFSLILESASTNQTSMYLCASRTLIAGGPRDTQYFGPGTRLTVL.

The chain carries TRBV28 and TRBJ2-6; TRBD1 matches at 11 bases. The germline CDR1 and CDR2 sequences are MDHEN and SYDVKM. J gave up 0 bases and V 1 base, and 8 bases lay outside the gene matches. CDR3 length equals 20 residues. The CDR3 DNA reads TGTGCCAGCAGTTTATCGGGACAGGGGGTTCTCTTCTCTGGGGCCAACGTCCTGACTTTC. It is translated as CASSLSGQGVLFSGANVLTF.

V and J are TRBV27 and TRBJ2-7; tentatively, D is TRBD1 or TRBD2 (5 bases each). CDR3 length: 13 amino acids. V lost 3 bases and J lost 6, with 12 bases in between. Germline V gene sequence: CDR1 MNHEY, CDR2 SMNVEV (reference sequence). The CDR3 is CASSLEPGGEQYF. The DNA of the CDR3 is TGTGCCAGCAGTTTGGAGCCTGGGGGCGAGCAGTACTTC.

CDR3 DNA sequence: TGTGCCAGCAGTACGACTCCGACTAGCGGGAGGGCTCTTGAGCAGTTCTTC. Translation gives CASSTTPTSGRALEQFF. The chain employs TRBV6-8 and TRBJ2-1; TRBD2 matches at 14 bases. The CDR3 covers 17 residues. Germline CDR1 is MNHGY and CDR2 is SAAAGT. V shed 5 bases and J 9 bases; nucleotides not matched to a gene: 12.

The V and J genes are TRBV5-5 and TRBJ2-5, with D uncertain. V was trimmed by 0 bases and J by 3 bases, leaving 9 bases between them. The CDR3 has 14 amino acids. Germline CDR1 and CDR2: SGHKS and YYEKEE (reference sequence). The CDR3 nucleotides read TGTGCCAGCAGCTTGGGGCAAATCAAAGAGACCCAGTACTTC. It is translated as CASSLGQIKETQYF.

CDR3 sequence (DNA): TGTGCCAGCAGTGAAATACGGGGGCTTGGTGGCTACACCTTC. The encoded protein is CASSEIRGLGGYTF. The gene calls are TRBV6-1 and TRBJ1-2, with D possibly matching TRBD1 (6 bases). CDR1 and CDR2 from the germline V gene are MNHNS and SASEGT. V dropped 2 bases and J dropped 7 bases, with 14 bases sitting between them. The CDR3 spans 14 residues.

This clone was recorded a few times. The chain has TRBV27 and TRBJ2-2; 9 bases line up with TRBD2. V dropped 5 bases and J dropped 3; count of bases not matched to a gene: 10. CDR1 and CDR2 from the germline V gene are MNHEY and SMNVEV (reference sequence). The CDR3 sequence is 17 residues long. CDR3 bases: TGTGCCAGCAGTCTAGCGGGGCGAATTTACGACACCGGGGAGCTGTTTTTT. It specifies CASSLAGRIYDTGELFF.